This T cell receptor (beta chain) originates from a study of cytomegalovirus exposure and HLA in healthy donors. Study-wide context: Clustering assigned over 70% of the 350 to 450 genotyped donors to the Caucasian-associated ancestry cluster.

Study-level findings and limits: Rare TCR sequences predominated, though certain public TCRs were found in many donors.

A note on this clone: Its specificity is unknown.

PCR primers comprised 60 Vbeta and 13 Jbeta primers. Profiling relied on immunoSEQ multiplex PCR, and the TCRdb table lists in-frame clones only, not all of them. Among 200,000 to 250,000 clones listed, 77% were seen once. This CDR3 comprises 15 residues. The germline V gene encodes CDR1 LNHNV and CDR2 YYDKDF (reference sequence). Trimming removed 4 bases from V and 5 bases from J; junction bases left unmatched: 7. The J gene is TRBJ2-1, the V gene TRBV15; 8 positions match TRBD1. Source material: PBMCs. This clonotype was sampled from a woman aged 60-75 years in good health and CMV-seropositive. The CDR3 region has the DNA TGTGCCACCAGCACTGGACAGGGCGTCCACAATGAGCAGTTCTTC. Encoded protein: CATSTGQGVHNEQFF.